This T cell receptor (beta chain) was found in a study of shared clonotypes between healthy human individuals. Overall study: Those who served as donors were two women and a few men between the ages of 18 and 49. There were three CD4 naive, three CD4 memory, two CD8 naive and one CD8 memory plates per donor.

Only in-frame clones appear in the TCRdb table, and some are missing; sequencing was by immunoSEQ multiplex PCR. The sample has some 2.1 million clones, 93% seen once. The V end was cut by 5 bases, the J end by 5 bases, with 18 bases between. Per the germline V gene, CDR1 is MNHEY and CDR2 is SVGAGI. The CDR3 is made up of 15 amino acids. Naive CD8 cells lacked CD45RO, underwent positive selection for CCR7 and left out terminally differentiated effector memory CD45RA+ cells. Recent vaccinations or acute infections were absent in the healthy HIV-negative adult donors. Only a few counts were recorded for this clone.

The clonotype originates from a man aged 18 to 30 in good health. Some clones in this sample may be carry-over from other donors' samples. Sequenced sample: naive CD8+ T cells from PBMCs. The chain recombines TRBV6-5 with TRBJ1-1, with TRBD1 as a possible D gene (5 bases). The CDR3 DNA reads as TGTGCCAGCAGTCTAGGGATGTCCGGGGGAACTGAAGCTTTCTTT. It is translated as CASSLGMSGGTEAFF.